The rows below give T cell receptor beta chains drawn from one sample of a study of shared clonotypes between healthy human individuals. Assay: immunoSEQ multiplex PCR; the TCRdb copy retains only in-frame clones and omits some. The top ten hold about 0.059% of the sample, which has roughly 520,000 clones, roughly 95% seen once. The sample taken for sequencing was naive CD4+ T cells sorted from blood. The receptors come from a woman aged 30 to 39 in good health. CDR3s include the opening cysteine and the closing phenylalanine or tryptophan. D genes are given only for firm matches. Not every row has a clone size; where given, it reads once, few, many or a size class.

J | V | size | D | DNA | CDR3
TRBJ1-1 | TRBV2 | . | . | TGTGCCAGCAGTGGAGGCCCCGGGGGGACGGATATGAACACTGAAGCTTTCTTT | CASSGGPGGTDMNTEAFF
TRBJ2-1 | TRBV5-1 | . | . | TGCGCCAGCAGCTTGGCACAGCAACGCGGGACGGTCTTC | CASSLAQQRGTVF
TRBJ1-4 | TRBV2 | . | . | TGTGCCAGCCGGAGGGAATTGGCAACTAATGAAAAACTGTTTTTT | CASRRELATNEKLFF
TRBJ2-5 | TRBV28 | . | . | TGTGCCAGCAGTTTATGGAGAGAGACCCAGTACTTC | CASSLWRETQYF
TRBJ2-7 | TRBV2 | . | TRBD2 | TGTGCCAGCAGGCCGTCGGGGACTAGCGGGGCGTTTGAATCCTACGAGCAGTACTTC | CASRPSGTSGAFESYEQYF
TRBJ1-4 | TRBV6-1 | . | TRBD1 | TGTGCCAGCAGTGCGACAGGGGTCCCCACTAATGAAAAACTGTTTTTT | CASSATGVPTNEKLFF
TRBJ1-1 | TRBV21-1 | . | . | TGTGCCAGCAGCAAAGTGACTATGGCCAGGGACACTGAAGCTTTCTTT | CASSKVTMARDTEAFF
TRBJ2-7 | TRBV4-1 | . | . | TGCGCCAGCAGCCAAGTCCCCATCCAGGGGAAGGGACACGAGCAGTACTTC | CASSQVPIQGKGHEQYF
TRBJ1-3 | TRBV5-1 | . | TRBD1 | TGCGCCAGCAGTCCGGGACAGGGATTGAAGCATCCCTTCGTGGACACCATATATTTT | CASSPGQGLKHPFVDTIYF
TRBJ1-5 | TRBV16 | . | TRBD1 | TGTGCCAGCACCCTGGACAGGCGTAGCAATCAGCCCCAGCATTTT | CASTLDRRSNQPQHF
TRBJ2-7 | TRBV28 | . | TRBD1 | TGTGCCAGCAGTGAACGCCGGGACAGGGCCCTCTACGAGCAGTACTTC | CASSERRDRALYEQYF
TRBJ2-3 | TRBV18 | . | TRBD2 | TGTGCCAGCTCACCATCTAGCGGAGATACGCAGTATTTT | CASSPSSGDTQYF
TRBJ2-2 | TRBV14 | . | TRBD2 | TGTGCCAGCAGCCACCGGACTAGTGAGACCGGGGAGCTGTTTTTT | CASSHRTSETGELFF
TRBJ2-7 | TRBV5-4 | . | TRBD1 | TGTGCCAGCAGCTTAGGACAGGGACCGATCTACGAGCAGTACTTC | CASSLGQGPIYEQYF
TRBJ2-7 | TRBV5-1 | once | . | TGCGCCAGCAGCTTGGTAAGGGGGTCATACCCTTTTTACGAGCAGTACTTC | CASSLVRGSYPFYEQYF
TRBJ1-3 | TRBV27 | once | TRBD1 | TGTGCCAGCAGTTTATCGGGGACAGGGGGAAACACCATATATTTT | CASSLSGTGGNTIYF
TRBJ1-2 | TRBV27 | . | TRBD1 | TGTGCCAGCAGATCCGGGACAGGAAGGGGCTACACCTTC | CASRSGTGRGYTF
TRBJ1-1 | TRBV9 | . | . | TGTGCCAGCAGCGTACTGGAACTGAACACTGAAGCTTTCTTT | CASSVLELNTEAFF
TRBJ1-3 | TRBV29-1 | . | . | TGCAGCGTTGAACAGGGAGGAAACACCATATATTTT | CSVEQGGNTIYF
TRBJ2-7 | TRBV21-1 | once | . | TGTGCCAGCAGCCACGACAGGAAGATCTCCTACGAGCAGTACTTC | CASSHDRKISYEQYF
TRBJ2-3 | TRBV5-1 | . | . | TGCGCCAGCAGCCTAGCCAGATCTGCGGATACGCAGTATTTT | CASSLARSADTQYF
TRBJ2-1 | TRBV5-4 | once | . | TGTGCCAGCAGCTTGGGGGGACATACCGAATACAATGAGCAGTTCTTC | CASSLGGHTEYNEQFF
TRBJ2-7 | TRBV9 | . | . | TGTGCCAGCAGCGGCCGGGCCTCAGGAGACGAGCAGTACTTC | CASSGRASGDEQYF
TRBJ1-5 | TRBV18 | . | TRBD1 | TGTGCCAGCTCGCCGGGACAGGGGGTGAGGGGCAATCAGCCCCAGCATTTT | CASSPGQGVRGNQPQHF
TRBJ1-1 | TRBV11-2 | . | . | TGTGCCAGCAGCTTAGAACTGCAGGCCCACACTGAAGCTTTCTTT | CASSLELQAHTEAFF
TRBJ2-7 | TRBV10-3 | . | . | TGTGCCATCAGCTCCCGGAACTCCTACGAGCAGTACTTC | CAISSRNSYEQYF
TRBJ2-7 | TRBV11-2 | . | TRBD2 | TGTGCCAGCAGAGAACTAGCGGGGACCTACGAGCAGTACTTC | CASRELAGTYEQYF
TRBJ2-1 | TRBV29-1 | . | . | TGCAGCGTGCGCCCCAGACTCGTCCATGAGCAGTTCTTC | CSVRPRLVHEQFF
TRBJ2-4 | TRBV4-1 | . | TRBD2 | TGCGCCAGCAGCCACCACAGGGAGACTAGCGGGATAGCCAAAAACATTCAGTACTTC | CASSHHRETSGIAKNIQYF
TRBJ2-5 | TRBV5-1 | . | . | TGCGCCAGCAGCCCTACCCTAGCAGAGACCCAGTACTTC | CASSPTLAETQYF
TRBJ2-6 | TRBV5-4 | . | . | TGTGCCAGCCGGGATGCCTCTGGGGCCAACGTCCTGACTTTC | CASRDASGANVLTF
TRBJ2-1 | TRBV13 | . | TRBD1 | TGTGCCAGCAGCTTACTTGACAGGGTACCCTACAATGAGCAGTTCTTC | CASSLLDRVPYNEQFF
TRBJ2-1 | TRBV28 | . | . | TGTGCCAGCAGTTTGCAGTTCGATGAGCAGTTCTTC | CASSLQFDEQFF
TRBJ2-7 | TRBV28 | . | . | TGTGCCAGCCGACGAAGGACATACCAAGCGGACGAGCAGTACTTC | CASRRRTYQADEQYF
TRBJ1-4 | TRBV11-2 | . | . | TGTGCCAGCAGCTTTTCCGGGCCCTCAAATGAAAAACTGTTTTTT | CASSFSGPSNEKLFF
TRBJ2-3 | TRBV28 | . | . | TGTGCCAGCAGTTCGAGAACCTTCGACAAAATTAGCGGAGGGGGGAACACAGATACGCAGTATTTT | CASSSRTFDKISGGGNTDTQYF
TRBJ2-5 | TRBV29-1 | . | . | TGCAGCGTTGTCCGCAGCCAAGAGACCCAGTACTTC | CSVVRSQETQYF
TRBJ2-4 | TRBV10-1 | . | . | TGCGCCAGCAGTCGGGCAGGGGGGGACATTCAGTACTTC | CASSRAGGDIQYF
TRBJ2-7 | TRBV7-9 | . | . | TGTGCCAGCAGCTCCTCCGGACCAGCAGGGGAGCAGTACTTC | CASSSSGPAGEQYF
TRBJ2-7 | TRBV11-3 | . | TRBD1 | TGTGCCAGCAGCGTGGGACAGGGGTACGGCGAGCAGTACTTC | CASSVGQGYGEQYF
TRBJ2-7 | TRBV18 | . | . | TGTGCCAGCTCACAACTAGCCTACGAGCAGTACTTC | CASSQLAYEQYF
TRBJ2-2 | TRBV6-1 | . | . | TGTGCCAGCAGAGACAGAACGAACACCGGGGAGCTGTTTTTT | CASRDRTNTGELFF
TRBJ2-7 | TRBV19 | . | . | TGTGCCAGTTCGGGGTCGACATGGCGAAGCTCCTACGAGCAGTACTTC | CASSGSTWRSSYEQYF
TRBJ1-2 | TRBV6-5 | . | . | TGTGCCAGCCACCGGGTCCCGCGGGGAGATGGCTACACCTTC | CASHRVPRGDGYTF
TRBJ1-1 | TRBV5-4 | . | . | TGTGCCAGCAGCGAAAACAGGGTGGTAGGAGCTTTCTTT | CASSENRVVGAFF
TRBJ2-7 | TRBV6-1 | . | . | TGTGCCAGCACTTATGGGCCCTACTACGAGCAGTACTTC | CASTYGPYYEQYF
TRBJ1-1 | TRBV18 | . | . | TGTGCCAGCTCACCAACGTCACCGGACGAGGTGGGGCACACTGAAGCTTTCTTT | CASSPTSPDEVGHTEAFF
TRBJ2-3 | TRBV6-1 | . | . | TGTGCCAGCAGGACCGACGGCCCAGATACGCAGTATTTT | CASRTDGPDTQYF
TRBJ2-2 | TRBV9 | . | . | TGTGCCAGCAGCCCCGGGGACTCTAGGCCCGGGGAGCTGTTTTTT | CASSPGDSRPGELFF
TRBJ2-2 | TRBV7-9 | . | . | TGTGCCAGCACCCCCCTCCGGAGTTCGTCGTACACCGGGGAGCTGTTTTTT | CASTPLRSSSYTGELFF
TRBJ2-1 | TRBV7-9 | . | . | TGTGCCAGCAGCTTATCAATCTCGGGGGACTCCTACAATGAGCAGTTCTTC | CASSLSISGDSYNEQFF
TRBJ2-3 | TRBV5-1 | . | TRBD2 | TGCGCCAGCAGCTTCGTGGGAGGGACCACAGATACGCAGTATTTT | CASSFVGGTTDTQYF
TRBJ2-7 | TRBV5-1 | . | . | TGCGCCAGCAGCCAGGCCCACGAGCAGTACTTC | CASSQAHEQYF
TRBJ2-1 | TRBV18 | . | . | TGTGCCAGCTCAATGACAGTTCCCTACAATGAGCAGTTCTTC | CASSMTVPYNEQFF
TRBJ2-1 | TRBV18 | . | TRBD1 | TGTGCCAGCTCACCGACAGGGTTGGTAGAGAATGAGCAGTTCTTC | CASSPTGLVENEQFF